The next 29 T cell receptor beta chains were all read from a single sample in a study of beta chain features in type 1 diabetes. Study outcomes and limitations: TCRB CDR3s were moderately but significantly shorter in Type 1 diabetes patients in all four CD4+ subsets.

The investigators reverse transcribed all of the isolated RNA, so they sequenced expressed TCRB transcripts. Generated by immunoSEQ multiplex PCR, the TCRdb table keeps only in-frame clones and is missing some. The data contain 600,000 or so clones, around 15% of them seen just once; the ten biggest clones take up just under 0.04%. Antigens of these TCRs are unknown. Source material: naive CD4+ T cells from blood. The receptors stem from a man between 18 and 35 years old with type 1 diabetes.

This clone showed up just a few times. V is TRBV7-9 and J is TRBJ2-1, with 11 bases identical to TRBD2. The trim removed 5 bases at V and 3 bases at J, leaving 6 bases unmatched. Germline V gene lookup returns CDR1 SEHNR and CDR2 FQNEAQ (reference sequence). There are 16 residues in the CDR3. CDR3 protein: CASSPRGLADYNEQFF. The DNA for the CDR3 is TGTGCCAGCAGCCCCAGGGGACTAGCGGACTACAATGAGCAGTTCTTC. Full variable domain (rest looked up from reference TRBV7-9 and TRBJ2-1): DTGVSQNPRHKITKRGQNVTFRCDPISEHNRLYWYRQTLGQGPEFLTYFQNEAQLEKSRLLSDRFSAERPKGSFSTLEIQRTEQGDSAMYLCASSPRGLADYNEQFFGPGTRLTVL.

This clone has just a few counts. The chain is built from TRBV4-3 and TRBJ2-3; no definite D call. This CDR3 is built from 12 residues. Looked up from germline, CDR1 is LGHNA and CDR2 is YSLEER. The V end lost 0 bases, the J end lost 6 bases, and 4 bases lay between the germline ends. The CDR3 DNA follows: TGCGCCAGCAGCCAAGAGAGGGATACGCAGTATTTT. It codes for CASSQERDTQYF.

This sequence joins TRBV29-1 and TRBJ1-5; weak D call: TRBD1 (5 bases). Germline V lookup: CDR1 SQVTM, CDR2 ANQGSEA. The CDR3 is made up of 12 amino acids. V lost 4 bases, J lost 7 bases, and 11 bases lay in between. The DNA for the CDR3 is TGCAGCGTTGGTGTTACAGGCCAGCCCCAGCATTTT. Its translation is CSVGVTGQPQHF.

This rearrangement joins TRBV23-1 to TRBJ2-6; the D is unclear. Being an ORF, TRBV23-1 has a function that is uncertain. The CDR3 runs to 19 residues. V was clipped by 0 bases and J by 0 bases, with 15 bases between them. CDR3 in DNA: TGCGCCAGCAGTCAATCAACCGGGCAGGCACTCTCTGGGGCCAACGTCCTGACTTTC. This sequence encodes CASSQSTGQALSGANVLTF.

This clone was observed a few times. V gene TRBV25-1 combines with J gene TRBJ2-5, with TRBD2 matching over 10 bases. Germline values: CDR1 MGHDK, CDR2 SYGVNS. V gave up 4 bases and J gave up 4 bases; unmatched junction bases: 12. CDR3 length: 17 amino acids. CDR3 nucleotides: TGTGCCAGCAGTGGCCCGCCGGGGGAGCGGGGGGGAGAGACCCAGTACTTC. It codes for CASSGPPGERGGETQYF.

This clone was seen a handful of times. V usage is TRBV28 and J usage is TRBJ2-4; D might be TRBD2 (5 bases). Germline loops: CDR1 MDHEN, CDR2 SYDVKM. V gave up 3 bases and J gave up 12 bases, with 9 bases separating them. The CDR3 has 11 residues. The CDR3 coding sequence is TGTGCCAGCAGTTTGGGGAGACGTCAGTACTTC. The encoded protein is CASSLGRRQYF. The entire variable domain, with the rest obtained from reference TRBV28 and TRBJ2-4, is as follows: DVKVTQSSRYLVKRTGEKVFLECVQDMDHENMFWYRQDPGLGLRLIYFSYDVKMKEKGDIPEGYSVSREKKERFSLILESASTNQTSMYLCASSLGRRQYFGAGTRLSVL.

This rearrangement joins TRBV19 to TRBJ2-7, with TRBD1 as a possible D gene (6 bases). This CDR3 is 15 amino acids long. Trimming took 10 bases from V and 0 from J, leaving 19 bases between them. Looked up from germline, CDR1 is LNHDA and CDR2 is SQIVND (reference sequence). Here the CDR3 DNA reads TGTGCCACCCATGGCGCCGGACAGAGCTCCTACGAGCAGTACTTC. Protein sequence: CATHGAGQSSYEQYF.

A few counts support this clone. The chain recombines TRBV29-1 with TRBJ1-1; D is unresolved. CDR3 size: 13 residues. V was trimmed by 3 bases and J by 3 bases, leaving 11 bases between them. Per germline, CDR1 SQVTM and CDR2 ANQGSEA. This CDR3 is CSVEETVYTEAFF. Written as DNA, the CDR3 is TGCAGCGTTGAGGAGACGGTTTACACTGAAGCTTTCTTT.

This chain uses TRBV5-1 with TRBJ2-1; 8 positions agree with TRBD2. CDR3 length: 16 amino acids. Germline V gene sequence: CDR1 SGHRS, CDR2 YFSETQ. The V segment lost 1 base and the J segment 2 bases; nucleotides outside the gene matches: 5. The DNA for the CDR3 is TGCGCCAGCAGCTTGATGGGTAGCGGGGCCTACAATGAGCAGTTCTTC. This translates into CASSLMGSGAYNEQFF.

V gene TRBV30 combines with J gene TRBJ1-2; 9 bases match TRBD1. CDR1 and CDR2 from the germline V gene are GTSNPN and SVGIG (reference sequence). The CDR3 has 12 residues. V was pared by 4 bases and J by 6 bases, with 3 bases of the junction left unmatched. Written as DNA, the CDR3 is TGTGCCTGGACCGGGACAGGGCATGGCTACACCTTC. As protein: CAWTGTGHGYTF.

This clone has only a few counts. The CDR3 sequence: CASSYPQTSYEQYF. The CDR3 DNA is TGTGCCAGCAGTTACCCTCAGACGTCCTACGAGCAGTACTTC. V and J are TRBV6-6 and TRBJ2-7; D is unresolved. Trimming cost V 2 bases and J 1 base, with 9 bases left between them. This CDR3 has 14 amino acids. Germline V gives CDR1 MNHNY, CDR2 SVGAGI (reference sequence).

The chain links TRBV6-1 to TRBJ2-7, with D possibly TRBD2 on 5 matching bases. V shed 2 bases and J shed 6 bases, with 14 bases lying between them. CDR1 and CDR2 (germline): MNHNS, SASEGT. There are 14 residues in the CDR3. The CDR3 DNA is TGTGCCAGCAGTGAACAGAGAGGGCCGGGCGAGCAGTACTTC. Amino acid sequence: CASSEQRGPGEQYF.

The chain couples TRBV2 to TRBJ1-2; D remains ambiguous. V lost 7 bases and J 0 bases, leaving 9 bases between the germline ends. There are 13 residues in the CDR3. Germline V gene data show CDR1 as SNHLY and CDR2 as FYNNEI. In nucleotides, the CDR3 is TGTGCCAGCACTATCCAAGCTAACTATGGCTACACCTTC. It specifies CASTIQANYGYTF.

There are a few counts of this clone. J is TRBJ2-4 and V is TRBV19; 10 nucleotides agree with TRBD2. Trimming at V came to 1 base and at J to 3 bases, leaving 6 bases not matched to a gene. Per germline, CDR1 LNHDA and CDR2 SQIVND (reference sequence). The CDR3 extends over 17 amino acids. As DNA, the CDR3 is TGTGCCAGTAGTATAGTCCCCCAGCGGGGGGGCAAAAACATTCAGTACTTC. It translates to CASSIVPQRGGKNIQYF.

As DNA, the CDR3 is TGTGCCAGCAGCTTGTCAACTAGGCCCTTAGAGACCCAGTACTTC. This translates into CASSLSTRPLETQYF. The rearrangement links TRBV7-2 to TRBJ2-5, with D perhaps TRBD2 (5 bases). The CDR3 is made up of 15 amino acids. Deletions cut 3 bases from V and 4 bases from J, with 15 bases between. Germline lookup yields CDR1 SGHTA and CDR2 FQGNSA.

In this sample, this clone turned up a few times. V gene TRBV11-2 combines with J gene TRBJ2-7; D unresolved. The V end lost 5 bases, the J end lost 2 bases, and 13 bases lay between the germline ends. CDR1 is SGHAT and CDR2 is FQNNGV in the germline V gene. CDR3 size: 14 residues. The CDR3: CASSQVRGAYEQYF. CDR3 nucleotides: TGTGCCAGCAGCCAAGTGCGCGGAGCCTACGAGCAGTACTTC.

With regard to this clone: One end of the junction fails to match germline, which may point to a read error. The rearrangement joins TRBV7-7 to TRBJ2-1; 10 bases fit TRBD2. CDR1 SSHAT and CDR2 FNYEAQ come from the germline V gene (reference sequence). The CDR3 totals 16 residues. The CDR3 sequence is CASSLGAGGPGDEQFF. DNA for the CDR3: TGTGCTAGCAGCTTGGGAGCGGGAGGGCCGGGGGATGAGCAGTTCTTC.

This clone turned up a few times. V gene TRBV7-9 combines with J gene TRBJ1-1; D is unresolved. With 4 bases removed from V and 1 base from J, the gap between germline ends came to 10 bases. The CDR3 length is 14 residues. CDR1 and CDR2 from the germline V gene are SEHNR and FQNEAQ (reference sequence). This CDR3 is CASSWTDQNTEAFF. The DNA of the CDR3 is TGTGCCAGCAGCTGGACGGACCAGAACACTGAAGCTTTCTTT.

The chain combines TRBV5-1 with TRBJ2-1; the match to TRBD2 covers 11 bases. The CDR3 covers 15 residues. The germline gives CDR1 SGHRS, CDR2 YFSETQ. J gave up 8 bases and V 3 bases, and 7 bases lay outside the gene matches. CDR3 sequence reads: CASSSLAGGDYEQFF. The CDR3 nucleotides are TGCGCCAGCAGCTCTTTAGCGGGAGGGGACTATGAGCAGTTCTTC.

The sample holds a few counts of this clone. The J gene is TRBJ2-7, the V gene TRBV20-1; no clear D gene. The V gene's germline CDR1 is DFQATT and CDR2 SNEGSKA (reference sequence). V was cut by 2 bases and J by 7 bases, with 9 bases left in between. This CDR3 comprises 11 residues. CDR3 loop: CSARPFWEQYF. As DNA, the CDR3 is TGCAGTGCTAGACCCTTCTGGGAGCAGTACTTC.

This clone showed up just a few times. The CDR3 DNA sequence: TGTGCCAGCTCACCACGGGACAGGGTCTCTGGAAACACCATATATTTT. It encodes CASSPRDRVSGNTIYF. V usage is TRBV18 and J usage is TRBJ1-3; 9 nucleotides line up with TRBD1. V lost 1 base, J lost 0 bases, and 1 base stayed unmatched. Germline V lookup: CDR1 KGHSH, CDR2 LQKENI. The CDR3 runs to 16 residues.

The chain carries TRBV7-2 and TRBJ1-1, with a possible D match to TRBD1 (6 bases). V shed 5 bases and J shed 0 bases, with 16 bases lying between them. Germline V gene data show CDR1 as SGHTA and CDR2 as FQGNSA. The length of the CDR3 is 16 residues. CDR3 in DNA: TGTGCCAGCAGCCGTCCAACAGGGACCTTGAACACTGAAGCTTTCTTT. This gives the protein CASSRPTGTLNTEAFF.

This clone appeared a few times. The rearrangement links TRBV7-2 to TRBJ2-3; 9 bases are shared with TRBD1. V lost 0 bases, J lost 5 bases, and 3 bases stayed unmatched. The length of the CDR3 is 15 residues. The germline CDR1 and CDR2 sequences are SGHTA and FQGNSA. CDR3 sequence: CASSLAGTGRDTQYF. The CDR3 DNA is TGTGCCAGCAGCTTAGCTGGGACAGGGAGAGATACGCAGTATTTT.

A remark on this clone: This specimen includes other DNA sequences encoding the same CDR3. The chain carries TRBV6-5 and TRBJ1-5, with a tentative D call TRBD1 (5 bases). V gave up 2 bases and J gave up 7 bases, with 9 bases separating them. This CDR3 spans 13 amino acids. Per germline, CDR1 MNHEY and CDR2 SVGAGI. CDR3 sequence: CASSYGGGQPQHF. The CDR3 DNA follows: TGTGCCAGCAGTTACGGGGGTGGACAGCCCCAGCATTTT.

This clone was recorded a few times. This chain joins TRBV4-3 and TRBJ1-4; weak D call: TRBD1 (6 bases). CDR3 length: 17 residues. Germline V gene lookup returns CDR1 LGHNA and CDR2 YSLEER. V lost 0 bases and J 3 bases, leaving 14 bases between the germline ends. CDR3 sequence: CASSQELGRQANEKLFF. DNA of the CDR3: TGCGCCAGCAGCCAAGAATTGGGGAGACAGGCTAATGAAAAACTGTTTTTT.

In this sample, this clone turned up a few times. This chain uses TRBV11-2 with TRBJ2-1; D is unresolved. Trimming cost V 5 bases and J 1 base, with 18 bases left between them. Germline-derived CDR1 and CDR2 are SGHAT and FQNNGV. The CDR3 has 17 amino acids. CDR3 in amino acids: CASSPGGSHSSYNEQFF. CDR3 coding DNA: TGTGCCAGCAGCCCGGGCGGATCTCACAGTTCCTACAATGAGCAGTTCTTC.

This clone showed up just a few times. The genes are TRBV6-5 and TRBJ2-3, with D perhaps matching TRBD2 (6 bases). The V end lost 0 bases, the J end lost 1 base, and 11 bases lay between the germline ends. Per the germline V gene, CDR1 is MNHEY and CDR2 is SVGAGI. The CDR3 consists of 16 residues. For the CDR3, the DNA is TGTGCCAGCAGTTACTCGGCGGGGACCCGCACAGATACGCAGTATTTT. It is translated as CASSYSAGTRTDTQYF.

V usage is TRBV5-1 and J usage is TRBJ2-7; D is tentatively TRBD1 or TRBD2 (5 bases each). CDR3 length: 16 residues. Germline lookup yields CDR1 SGHRS and CDR2 YFSETQ. Trimming took off 5 bases at V and 2 bases at J, with 20 bases between the two ends. The CDR3 sequence: CASRITLGPGPYEQYF. In nucleotides, the CDR3 is TGCGCCAGCAGAATCACTTTGGGACCGGGACCCTACGAGCAGTACTTC. Variable domain in full (rest from reference TRBV5-1 and TRBJ2-7): KAGVTQTPRYLIKTRGQQVTLSCSPISGHRSVSWYQQTPGQGLQFLFEYFSETQRNKGNFPGRFSGRQFSNSRSEMNVSTLELGDSALYLCASRITLGPGPYEQYFGPGTRLTVT.

This chain links TRBV9 with TRBJ1-2, with TRBD1 as a possible D gene (6 bases). Trimming took off 3 bases at V and 1 base at J, with 7 bases between the two ends. Germline V CDR1 and CDR2: SGDLS, YYNGEE. The CDR3 totals 13 residues. This chain's CDR3 is CASSGQVNYGYTF. CDR3 in DNA: TGTGCCAGCAGCGGACAGGTTAACTATGGCTACACCTTC.